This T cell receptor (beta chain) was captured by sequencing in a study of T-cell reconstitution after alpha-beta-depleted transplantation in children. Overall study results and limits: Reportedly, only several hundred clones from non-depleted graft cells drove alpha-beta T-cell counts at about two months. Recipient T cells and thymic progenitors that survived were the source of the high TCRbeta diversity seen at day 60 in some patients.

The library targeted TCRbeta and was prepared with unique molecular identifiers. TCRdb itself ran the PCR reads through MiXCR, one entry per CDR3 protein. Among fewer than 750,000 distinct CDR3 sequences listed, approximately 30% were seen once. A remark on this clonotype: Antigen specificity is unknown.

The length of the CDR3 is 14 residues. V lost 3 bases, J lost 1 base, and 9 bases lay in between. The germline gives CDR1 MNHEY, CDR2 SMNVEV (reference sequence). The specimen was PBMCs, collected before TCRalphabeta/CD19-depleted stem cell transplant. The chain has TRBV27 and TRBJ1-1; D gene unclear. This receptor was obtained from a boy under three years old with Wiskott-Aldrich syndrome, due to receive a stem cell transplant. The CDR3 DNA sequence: TGTGCCAGCAGTTTCTATGATGGGAACACTGAAGCTTTCTTT. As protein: CASSFYDGNTEAFF.